These T cell receptor beta chains were read from a single sample in a study of Ad26.COV2.S vaccination and SARS-CoV-2 variants. Repertoires were generated with immunoSEQ multiplex PCR, while TCRdb's copy carries only in-frame clones and drops some. The data hold about 280,000 clones, with 70% to 90% observed a single time. The sample was peripheral blood, taken in a trial of Ad26.COV2.S vaccine versus placebo. The receptors stem from a person between 18 and 60 years old who received the Ad26.COV2.S COVID-19 vaccine or a placebo. Both conserved end residues are part of each CDR3. The order of the fields is V gene, CDR3 protein.

TRBV28	CASSLILKGRGTEAFF
TRBV25-1	CASSGGTRSLSGELFF
TRBV5-1	CASSLDGGTEAFF
TRBV5-1	CASSLEPQSSYEQYF
TRBV29-1	CSVEDSRVGEQYF
TRBV6-6	CASSLEKTQYF
TRBV30	CAGLTGDNEQFF
TRBV7-2	CASSLGRATSGNTIYF
TRBV5-6	CASSLETSYGYTF
TRBV7-6	CASSLDPGDQPQHF
TRBV19	CASSKGQGLYNEQFF
TRBV30	CAWSVGGAGNTIYF
TRBV30	CASGDQPQHF
TRBV5-4	CASSLEGINYGYTF
TRBV6-6	CASSLPAYGYTF
TRBV7-2	CASSLWLAGNNEQFF
TRBV6-5	CASSYSMTGDNYGYTF
TRBV18	CASSPPGTTQGQYF
TRBV28	CASSYSGGTEAFF
TRBV3-1/TRBV3-2	CASSQGPNYEQYF
TRBV5-4	CASSLADLNTEAFF
TRBV27	CASGFNNQPQHF
TRBV3-1/TRBV3-2	CASSQNTEKETQYF
TRBV12-3/TRBV12-4	CASSLRGGETQYF
TRBV9	CASTRGPSGANVLTF
TRBV29-1	CSVGTLVTAGYTF
TRBV9	CASSSQGLNTEAFF
TRBV24-1	CATSDPRTAADTQYF
TRBV2	CASSSGTDNEKLFF
TRBV7-6	CASSEQGGSGANVLTF
TRBV10-3	CAIRPGTSSYEQYF